The T cell receptor (beta chain) under discussion was sequenced for a study of blood T cell repertoires in COVID-19. CDR3 size: 14 residues. Germline lookup yields CDR1 SGHRS and CDR2 YFSETQ. V lost 7 bases to trimming and J lost 7 bases; unmatched junction nucleotides: 10. Using immunoSEQ multiplex PCR, the repertoire was profiled, and TCRdb retains in-frame clones only, with some absent. Counted here are approximately 300,000 clones, 65% to 90% occurring once; the ten biggest clones make up 8% to 13%. The sample consisted of PBMCs or T cells enriched from blood (not recorded which). The chain joins TRBV5-1 to TRBJ1-4; 7 positions agree with TRBD1. The sequence was collected from a woman aged 18-29 years who had recovered from COVID-19. The CDR3 loop reads CASARQGNSEKLFF. Here the CDR3 DNA reads TGCGCCAGCGCTCGACAGGGTAATAGTGAAAAACTGTTTTTT.